The T cell receptor beta chain described here comes from a study of cytomegalovirus exposure and HLA in healthy donors. The CDR3 loop spans 13 amino acids. V lost 1 base and J 6 bases, leaving 10 bases between the germline ends. Per germline, CDR1 SGHDN and CDR2 FVKESK. Primers included in the PCR were 60 Vbeta and 13 Jbeta primers. Some clones are missing from TCRdb's copy, which holds only in-frame ones; the method was immunoSEQ multiplex PCR. Among around 210,000 clones, more than 70% were seen once, and the ten largest hold 0.45% to 0.5%. This clonotype originated in a boy aged 5 to 17 in good health and CMV-seronegative. The sequenced sample was PBMCs. The chain joins TRBV14 to TRBJ2-7, with unresolved D. The CDR3 is CASSQVRYGEQYF. The CDR3 DNA reads as TGTGCCAGCAGCCAAGTTCGTTACGGCGAGCAGTACTTC.